This TCR beta chain was identified in a study of blood T cell repertoires in COVID-19. Background on the study: COVID-19 samples, acute and convalescent, were from the United States, Italy and Spain. Sources were T cells, B-cell-depleted T cells, or PBMCs; the material itself was cDNA or gDNA.

Per the study methods: Amplification of reference gene primers was used by the study to estimate nucleated cell counts. The repertoire was sequenced with immunoSEQ multiplex PCR; TCRdb's copy has only in-frame clones and lacks some. V and J calls plus clone size are reproduced from that table; the DNA served to infer D and trimming. The sample has some 200,000 clones, roughly 85% seen once. This CDR3 is 13 amino acids long. This TCR derives from a man in his sixties with active or convalescent COVID-19. The J gene is TRBJ2-7, the V gene TRBV21-1; the table's D call, TRBD2, was not checked against the DNA. TRBV21-1 is tagged as a pseudogene. The specimen sequenced was peripheral blood. The CDR3 here is CASSPTPVYEQYF. The CDR3 DNA sequence: TGTGCCAGCAGCCCCACTCCGGTCTACGAGCAGTACTTC.